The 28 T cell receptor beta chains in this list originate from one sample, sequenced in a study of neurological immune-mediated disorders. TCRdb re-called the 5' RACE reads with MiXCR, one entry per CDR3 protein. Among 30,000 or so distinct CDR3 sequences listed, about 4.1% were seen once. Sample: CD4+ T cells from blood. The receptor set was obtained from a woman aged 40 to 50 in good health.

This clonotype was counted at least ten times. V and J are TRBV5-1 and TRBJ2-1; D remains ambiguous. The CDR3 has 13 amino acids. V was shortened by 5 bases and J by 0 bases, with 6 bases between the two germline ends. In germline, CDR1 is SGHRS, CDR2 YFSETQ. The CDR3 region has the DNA TGCGCCAGCAGGGAGAGCTCCTACAATGAGCAGTTCTTC. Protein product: CASRESSYNEQFF.

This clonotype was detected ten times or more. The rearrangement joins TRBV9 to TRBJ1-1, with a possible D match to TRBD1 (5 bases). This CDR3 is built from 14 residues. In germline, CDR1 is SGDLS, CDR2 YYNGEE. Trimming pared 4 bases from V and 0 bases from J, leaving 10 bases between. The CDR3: CASSMGTVNTEAFF. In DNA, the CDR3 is TGTGCCAGCAGCATGGGGACTGTGAACACTGAAGCTTTCTTT.

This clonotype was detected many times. CDR3 sequence (DNA): TGTGCCAGCAGTTTACAGGGATGGCTGGGCGGGGAGCTGTTTTTT. It codes for CASSLQGWLGGELFF. The rearrangement joins TRBV27 to TRBJ2-2, with D perhaps matching TRBD1 (5 bases). Germline V CDR1 and CDR2: MNHEY, SMNVEV (reference sequence). With 2 bases removed from V and 7 bases from J, the gap between germline ends came to 14 bases. The CDR3 loop spans 15 amino acids.

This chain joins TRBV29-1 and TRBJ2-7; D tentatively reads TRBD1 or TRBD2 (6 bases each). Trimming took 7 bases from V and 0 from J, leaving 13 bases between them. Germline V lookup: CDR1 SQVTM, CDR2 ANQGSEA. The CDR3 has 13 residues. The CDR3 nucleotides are TGCAGCGCGGGGGCGCAGAGCTCCTACGAGCAGTACTTC. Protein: CSAGAQSSYEQYF.

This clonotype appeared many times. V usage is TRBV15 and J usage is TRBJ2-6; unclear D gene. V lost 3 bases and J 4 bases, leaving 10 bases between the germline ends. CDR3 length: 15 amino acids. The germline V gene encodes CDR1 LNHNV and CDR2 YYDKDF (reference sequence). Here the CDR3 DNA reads TGTGCCACCAGCAGGGTTACGACAGGGGCCAACGTCCTGACTTTC. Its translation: CATSRVTTGANVLTF.

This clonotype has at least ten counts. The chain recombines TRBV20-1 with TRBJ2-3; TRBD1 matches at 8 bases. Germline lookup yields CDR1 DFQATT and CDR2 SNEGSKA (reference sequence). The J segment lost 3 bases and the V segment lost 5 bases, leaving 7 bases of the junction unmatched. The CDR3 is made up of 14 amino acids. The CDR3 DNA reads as TGCAGTGCTCGGCGACAGGGGTGGACAGATACGCAGTATTTT. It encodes CSARRQGWTDTQYF.

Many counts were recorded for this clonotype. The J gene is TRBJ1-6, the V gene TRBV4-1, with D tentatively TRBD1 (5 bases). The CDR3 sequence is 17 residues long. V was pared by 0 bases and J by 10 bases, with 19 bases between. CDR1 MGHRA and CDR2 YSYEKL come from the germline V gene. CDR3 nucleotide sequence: TGCGCCAGCAGCCAAGATCCCCAGGGCAGTGCGGGATCACCCCTCCACTTT. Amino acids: CASSQDPQGSAGSPLHF.

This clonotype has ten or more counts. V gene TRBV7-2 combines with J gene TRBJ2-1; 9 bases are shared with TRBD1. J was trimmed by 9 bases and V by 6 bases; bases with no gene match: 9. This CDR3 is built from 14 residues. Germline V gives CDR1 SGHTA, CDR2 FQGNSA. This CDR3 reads CASRGDRAMGEQFF. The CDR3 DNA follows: TGTGCCAGCAGGGGGGACAGGGCAATGGGTGAGCAGTTCTTC.

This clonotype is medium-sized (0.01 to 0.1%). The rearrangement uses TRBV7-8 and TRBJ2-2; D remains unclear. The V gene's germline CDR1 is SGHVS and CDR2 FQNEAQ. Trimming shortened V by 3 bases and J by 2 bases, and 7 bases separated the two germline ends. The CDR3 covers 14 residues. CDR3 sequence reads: CASSFESNTGELFF. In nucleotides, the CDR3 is TGTGCCAGCAGCTTTGAAAGTAACACCGGGGAGCTGTTTTTT.

Here the CDR3 reads CASSWSGGNNEQFF. CDR3 DNA: TGTGCCAGCAGTTGGTCTGGAGGAAACAATGAGCAGTTCTTC. This chain links TRBV27 with TRBJ2-1; D is perhaps TRBD2 (5 bases). Trimming pared 4 bases from V and 5 bases from J, leaving 12 bases between. Germline V gene data show CDR1 as MNHEY and CDR2 as SMNVEV (reference sequence). This CDR3 comprises 14 residues.

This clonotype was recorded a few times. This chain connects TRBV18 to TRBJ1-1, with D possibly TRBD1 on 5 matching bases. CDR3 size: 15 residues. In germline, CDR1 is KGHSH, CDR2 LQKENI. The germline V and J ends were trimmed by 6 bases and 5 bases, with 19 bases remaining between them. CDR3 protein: CASSLLAGVTTEAFF. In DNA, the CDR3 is TGTGCCAGCTCCCTCCTTGCGGGGGTCACGACTGAAGCTTTCTTT.

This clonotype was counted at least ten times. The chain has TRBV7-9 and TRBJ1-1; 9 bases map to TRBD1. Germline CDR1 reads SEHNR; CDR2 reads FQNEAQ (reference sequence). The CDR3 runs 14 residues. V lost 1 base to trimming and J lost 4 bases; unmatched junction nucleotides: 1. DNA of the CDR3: TGTGCCAGCAGCTTAGGGACAGGGGCCACTGAAGCTTTCTTT. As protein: CASSLGTGATEAFF.

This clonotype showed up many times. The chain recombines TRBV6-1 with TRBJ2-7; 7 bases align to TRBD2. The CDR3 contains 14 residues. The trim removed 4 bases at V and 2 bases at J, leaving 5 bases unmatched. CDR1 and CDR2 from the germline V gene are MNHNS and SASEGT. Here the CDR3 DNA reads TGTGCCAGCAGTGTTCTAGCGGATGCCTACGAGCAGTACTTC. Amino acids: CASSVLADAYEQYF.

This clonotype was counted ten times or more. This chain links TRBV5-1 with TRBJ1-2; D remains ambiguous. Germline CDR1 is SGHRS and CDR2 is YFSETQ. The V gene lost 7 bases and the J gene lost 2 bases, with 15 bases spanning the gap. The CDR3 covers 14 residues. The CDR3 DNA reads TGCGCCAGCGGGGAGGAAAGTGTGAACTATGGCTACACCTTC. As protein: CASGEESVNYGYTF.

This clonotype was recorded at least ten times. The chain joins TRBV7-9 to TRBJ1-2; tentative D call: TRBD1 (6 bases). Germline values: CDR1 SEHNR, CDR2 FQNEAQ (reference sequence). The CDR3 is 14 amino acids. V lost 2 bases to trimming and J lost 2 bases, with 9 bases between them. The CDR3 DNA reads TGTGCCAGCAGCTTAAGGGGGGACAACTATGGCTACACCTTC. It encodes CASSLRGDNYGYTF.

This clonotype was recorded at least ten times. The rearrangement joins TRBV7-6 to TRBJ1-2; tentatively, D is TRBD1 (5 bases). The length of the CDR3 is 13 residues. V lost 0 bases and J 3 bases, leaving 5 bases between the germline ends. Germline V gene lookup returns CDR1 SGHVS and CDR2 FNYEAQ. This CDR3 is CASSLARDYGYTF. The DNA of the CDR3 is TGTGCCAGCAGCTTAGCCAGGGACTATGGCTACACCTTC.

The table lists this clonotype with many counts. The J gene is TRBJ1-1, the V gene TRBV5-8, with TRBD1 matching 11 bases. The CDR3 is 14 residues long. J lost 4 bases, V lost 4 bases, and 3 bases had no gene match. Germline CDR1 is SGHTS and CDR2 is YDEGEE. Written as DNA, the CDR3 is TGTGCCAGCAGCCCCGGGACAGGGGGCACTGAAGCTTTCTTT. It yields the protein CASSPGTGGTEAFF.

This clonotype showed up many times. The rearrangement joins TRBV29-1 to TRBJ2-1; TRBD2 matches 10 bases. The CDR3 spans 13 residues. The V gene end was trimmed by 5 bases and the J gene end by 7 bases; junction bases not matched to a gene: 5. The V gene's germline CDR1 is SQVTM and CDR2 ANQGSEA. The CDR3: CSVSGRAGNEQFF. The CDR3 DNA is TGCAGCGTTAGCGGGAGGGCCGGAAATGAGCAGTTCTTC.

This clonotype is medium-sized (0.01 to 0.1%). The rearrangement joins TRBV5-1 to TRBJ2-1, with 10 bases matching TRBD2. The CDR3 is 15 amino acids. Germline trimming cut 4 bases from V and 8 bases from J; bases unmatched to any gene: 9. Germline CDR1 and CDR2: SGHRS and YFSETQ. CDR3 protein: CASSPASGSRHEQFF. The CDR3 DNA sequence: TGCGCCAGCAGCCCCGCTAGCGGGAGTCGTCATGAGCAGTTCTTC.

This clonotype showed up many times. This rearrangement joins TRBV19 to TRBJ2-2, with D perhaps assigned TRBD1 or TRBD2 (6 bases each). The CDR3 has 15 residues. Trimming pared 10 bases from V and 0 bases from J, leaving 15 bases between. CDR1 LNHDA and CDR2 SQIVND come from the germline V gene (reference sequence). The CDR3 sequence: CATRPGGPNTGELFF. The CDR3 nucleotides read TGTGCCACCCGTCCCGGGGGCCCGAACACCGGGGAGCTGTTTTTT.

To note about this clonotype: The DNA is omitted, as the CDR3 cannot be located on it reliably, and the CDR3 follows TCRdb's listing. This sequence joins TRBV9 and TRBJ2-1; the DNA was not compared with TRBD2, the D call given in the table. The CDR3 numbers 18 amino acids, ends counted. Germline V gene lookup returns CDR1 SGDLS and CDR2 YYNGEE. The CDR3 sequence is CASSVVGLGAGTHNEQLF.

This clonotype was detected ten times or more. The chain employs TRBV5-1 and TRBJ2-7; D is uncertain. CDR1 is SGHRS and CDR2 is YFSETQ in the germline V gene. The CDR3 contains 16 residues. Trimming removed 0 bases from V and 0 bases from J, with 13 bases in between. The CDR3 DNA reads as TGCGCCAGCAGCTTGGATGTGGGCAGCAACTCCTACGAGCAGTACTTC. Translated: CASSLDVGSNSYEQYF.

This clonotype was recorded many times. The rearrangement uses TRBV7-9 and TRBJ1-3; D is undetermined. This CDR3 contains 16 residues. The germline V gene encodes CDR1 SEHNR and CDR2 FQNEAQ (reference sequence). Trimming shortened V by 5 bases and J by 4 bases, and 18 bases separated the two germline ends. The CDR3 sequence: CASSHVSDPRGNTIYF. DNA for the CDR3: TGTGCCAGCAGCCACGTCTCAGACCCGCGGGGAAACACCATATATTTT. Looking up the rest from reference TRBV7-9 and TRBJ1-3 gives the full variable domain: DTGVSQNPRHKITKRGQNVTFRCDPISEHNRLYWYRQTLGQGPEFLTYFQNEAQLEKSRLLSDRFSAERPKGSFSTLEIQRTEQGDSAMYLCASSHVSDPRGNTIYFGEGSWLTVV.

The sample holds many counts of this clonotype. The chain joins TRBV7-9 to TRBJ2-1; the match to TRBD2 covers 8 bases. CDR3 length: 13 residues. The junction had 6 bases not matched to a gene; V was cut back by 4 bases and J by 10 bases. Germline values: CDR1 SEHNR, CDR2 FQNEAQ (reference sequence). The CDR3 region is CASSSPGGVEQFF. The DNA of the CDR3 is TGTGCCAGCAGCTCCCCCGGGGGGGTGGAGCAGTTCTTC.

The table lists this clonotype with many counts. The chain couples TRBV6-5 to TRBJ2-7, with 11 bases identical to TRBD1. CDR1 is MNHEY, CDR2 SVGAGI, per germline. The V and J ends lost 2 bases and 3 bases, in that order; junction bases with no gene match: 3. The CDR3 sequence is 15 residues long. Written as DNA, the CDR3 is TGTGCCAGCAGTTACCGGGACAGGGGGGACTACGAGCAGTACTTC. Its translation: CASSYRDRGDYEQYF.

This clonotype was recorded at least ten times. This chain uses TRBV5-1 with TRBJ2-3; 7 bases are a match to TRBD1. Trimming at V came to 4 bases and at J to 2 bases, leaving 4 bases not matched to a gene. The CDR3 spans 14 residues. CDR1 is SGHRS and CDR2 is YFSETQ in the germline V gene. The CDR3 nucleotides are TGCGCCAGCAGCCTCGGACAGGCCACAGATACGCAGTATTTT. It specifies CASSLGQATDTQYF.

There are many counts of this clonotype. CDR3 in amino acids: CASNRDRHNEQFF. In DNA, the CDR3 is TGTGCCAGCAACCGGGACAGACACAATGAGCAGTTCTTC. The chain joins TRBV2 to TRBJ2-1, with 7 bases lining up with TRBD1. The trim removed 7 bases at V and 5 bases at J, leaving 5 bases unmatched. This CDR3 region has 13 residues. Germline V gene data show CDR1 as SNHLY and CDR2 as FYNNEI.

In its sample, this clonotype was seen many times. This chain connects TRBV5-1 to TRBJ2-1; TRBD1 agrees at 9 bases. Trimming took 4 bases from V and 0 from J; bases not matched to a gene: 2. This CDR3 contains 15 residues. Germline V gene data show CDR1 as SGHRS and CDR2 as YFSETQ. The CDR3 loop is CASSPTGGSYNEQFF. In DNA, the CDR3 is TGCGCCAGCAGCCCGACAGGGGGCTCCTACAATGAGCAGTTCTTC.